This T cell receptor (beta chain) was observed in a study of Graves' ophthalmopathy and Graves' hyperthyroidism. Study observations and caveats: Among thyroid clonotypes expanded above 0.001 frequency, most also appeared in blood.

With respect to this clonotype: Its specificity is unknown.

This CDR3 spans 13 amino acids. Germline V gene data show CDR1 as SQVTM and CDR2 as ANQGSEA. Amplification from RNA transcripts yielded the TCR beta CDR3 regions. Investigators did first-round RT-PCR with HTBI primers, then second-round multiplex PCR. TCRdb fed the multiplex PCR reads into MiXCR, producing one record per CDR3 protein. The profile shows hundreds of thousands of distinct CDR3 sequences, around 21% of them singletons. Sequencing was done on a sample of peripheral blood. This TCR was sampled from a woman in her late teens or twenties with stable Graves' hyperthyroidism. The chain has TRBV29-1 and TRBJ2-4; 11 bases are a match to TRBD1. With the DNA end fitting TRBJ2-1 better, the J assignment may be wrong. The CDR3 sequence: CSVADRGLDIQFF. The CDR3 DNA reads as TGCAGCGTTGCGGACAGGGGGCTTGACATTCAGTTCTTC.